This T cell receptor beta chain was captured in a study of patients and donors after allogeneic stem cell transplantation. This clonotype was seen a few times. The CDR3 extends over 12 amino acids. V lost 1 base and J lost 3, with 3 bases in between. Germline V gene data show CDR1 as MNHEY and CDR2 as SVGEGT. TCRdb re-analysed the RT-PCR reads in MiXCR, keeping a single row per CDR3 protein. Of 200,000 to 250,000 distinct CDR3 sequences listed, 38% were seen once; the top ten hold around 10%. The V call is TRBV6-2 or TRBV6-3, the J call TRBJ2-5; D unresolved. The clonotype originates from a human donor who was either an allogeneic HSCT recipient or a stem cell or donor lymphocyte infusion donor (not recorded which). It is not recorded whose cells these are; they may come from a transplant donor. Material for sequencing was blood, either unsorted or a sorted T cell fraction (not recorded which). The CDR3 protein is CASSYFKETQYF. The CDR3 DNA is TGTGCCAGCAGTTACTTCAAAGAGACCCAGTACTTC.